This T cell receptor (beta chain) derives from a study of post-analysis software for immune sequencing data. General study points: Controls had lower frequencies than patients of about 5 TRBV segments, which included TRBV5-6, TRBV5-1 and TRBV20-1. Patients with multiple sclerosis recorded significantly lower normalized Chao1 diversity than controls, the study found.

Worth noting for this clonotype: The antigen is not known. Relative to the germline gene, one junction end is altered; a read error may explain this.

The germline V gene encodes CDR1 SGHTA and CDR2 FQGTGA. The CDR3 consists of 14 residues. Prepared libraries of TCR beta cDNA carried unique molecular identifiers. The authors obtained approximately 460,000 cDNA molecules from roughly 1 to 10 million T cells. One entry per CDR3 protein, called by TCRdb with MiXCR from the PCR reads. The top ten clones hold roughly 6% of a sample with more than 450,000 distinct CDR3 sequences, roughly 34% of them seen once. This chain uses TRBV7-3 with TRBJ2-3; D ambiguous. The sequence was obtained from a girl under 18 with multiple sclerosis. Sequenced sample: blood. The CDR3 loop reads CAGRSQGPGDTQYF. CDR3 DNA sequence: TGTGCCGGCAGGAGCCAAGGGCCTGGGGATACGCAGTATTTT.